The following is a TCR beta chain sequence with its context. Its antigen has not been determined. No base quality values were provided; no much bigger clone lies one nucleotide off. Donors were healthy HIV-negative adults with no recently reported acute infections or vaccinations. All donors were Caucasian adults living in Nashville, Tennessee, USA. Magnetic negative selection was used to enrich CD4+ T cells, after which naive cells were positively selected on CD45RA and the negative fraction became the memory subset. Blood was collected by leukapheresis, and PBMCs were isolated by Ficoll-Histopaque density gradient centrifugation and then cryopreserved in liquid nitrogen vapor phase. Analytical flow cytometry was used to check the purity and quantity of each magnetically sorted T cell population. Genomic DNA was isolated from every sorted fraction and measured by UV absorbance on a Nanodrop 2000c.

The entry originates in a study of shared clonotypes between healthy human individuals (dated by TCRdb to the early 2020s). With regard to the full study: The cohort included three men and two women between 18 and 49 years of age. For each donor, three plates each were used for CD4 naive and CD4 memory, two plates were used for CD8 naive, and one plate was used for CD8 memory. The study deeply sequenced blood TCR repertoires of about five healthy adults to estimate repertoire size and the extent of clonotype sharing between individuals. Different laboratories and diverse techniques were used to prepare libraries and sequence TCR repertoires, to increase sequencing depth and limit assay-specific biases. Per donor, leukapheresis produced somewhere between about 0.8 and 9 billion PBMCs.

General study outcomes and caveats: Rarefaction of sorted-subset datasets indicated incomplete sequencing despite the large sequencing depth. Higher generation probabilities were observed for clonotypes shared by all four sorted-subset donors than for non-shared clonotypes. Sampling was limited to blood, and TCR repertoires in tissue likely differ from TCR repertoires in blood. Naive subsets generally had larger estimated clonotype richness than memory subsets. Around 5% of naive CD4, 3.5% of naive CD8, roughly 2.4% of memory CD4, and about 0.4% of memory CD8 clonotypes were shared across four donors. Pairwise subsampling led to the expectation that sequencing depth would affect the degree of clonotype sharing among donors. The genetic and exposure-history diversity represented was limited by the small number of donors.

From the cysteine up to the phenylalanine, the CDR3 has a length of 12 residues. Of the read, only the CDR3 DNA is kept; its 36 bases are in frame from base 1. The germline V gene provides CDR1 SNHLY and CDR2 FYNNEI. V is clipped by 4 bases and J by 6 bases, and the sequence between their germline boundaries is 6 bases long. TCR CDR3 regions were amplified from genomic DNA by multiplex PCR using the deep immunoSEQ assay. Extracted genomic DNA from each cell subset was spread evenly across all wells of several immunoSEQ 96-well plates, with each plate serving as a replicate. For sorted subsets, about 220 ng of genomic DNA, equivalent to around 29,000 T cell genomes, went into each replicate PCR. Purified libraries were quantified with a Qubit 3.0 fluorometer, sized on a Bioanalyzer 2100, and re-quantified with the KAPA Library Quantification kit. A separate single-read 150-cycle Illumina NextSeq 550 flow cell was used to sequence each immunoSEQ 96-well plate. Turning to the authors' computational methods: The immunoSEQ output contained only junctional sequences without quality scores, so filtering could not match that applied to full-length reads. To assign V/J genes and CDR3, sequences were annotated using PyIR, a Python wrapper for IgBLAST v1.9, with IMGT germline references. Reads were removed for weak V/J assignments (E-value above 1e-6), missing CDR3, stop codons, out-of-frame junctions, or ambiguous translated residues. V3J clonotypes were defined as sequences sharing an identical inferred V gene, J gene, and CDR3 amino acid sequence. The percentage overlap between two repertoires was calculated by dividing the number of shared unique clonotypes by the size of the smaller repertoire. Repertoire richness was assessed with RTK rarefaction, the Chao1 estimator, and Recon v2.1 estimates of unobserved clonotypes. Generation probabilities for all TCRbeta clonotypes obtained by the gDNA method from four donors were computed using OLGA. The table was pulled from immuneACCESS by TCRdb, which kept in-frame rearrangements only. Such tables lose some clones; where checked, under half of the loss comes from unresolved V genes, and the rest has no known cause. V, J and clone size derive from that table, while D and trimming were established from the DNA sequence. The sample includes about a million clones, with 76% observed a single time. The ten biggest clones cover approximately 1.5% of the sample.

The sequence links TRBV2 to TRBJ2-2, with TRBD2 tentatively as D gene (5 bases match). The sequenced sample consisted of memory CD4+ T cells sorted from blood. The cell subset or site label of this sample denotes: CD45RA-negative fraction. The clonotype originates from a young man in good health. CDR3 protein: CASSAEAGELFF. Read as DNA, the sequence is TGTGCCAGCAGTGCGGAGGCCGGGGAGCTGTTTTTT. Reference TRBV2 and TRBJ2-2 genes cover what lies past the CDR3, so the full variable domain is EPEVTQTPSHQVTQMGQEVILRCVPISNHLYFYWYRQILGQKVEFLVSFYNNEISEKSEIFDDQFSVERPDGSNFTLKIRSTKLEDSAMYFCASSAEAGELFFGEGSRLTVL.